The 24 T cell receptor beta chains in this list originate from one sample, sequenced in a study of monozygotic twins with inflammatory bowel disease. TCRdb reanalyzed the 5' RACE reads and collapses them to one entry per CDR3 protein, without DNA. This table lists about 450,000 distinct CDR3 sequences. Material for sequencing was blood. These receptors came from a human donor with ulcerative colitis or Crohn's disease, or a healthy co-twin of an affected twin (not recorded which).

This sequence joins TRBV20-1 and TRBJ2-7; TCRdb's D call, TRBD1, is unchecked because there is no DNA. The CDR3 covers 17 residues. CDR1 and CDR2 from the germline V gene are DFQATT and SNEGSKA (reference sequence). The CDR3 spells CSARDPGGPRSSYEQYF.

CDR3 protein: CASSPPWTSRGTDTQYF. This chain links TRBV6-1 with TRBJ2-3; the TCRdb D gene call, TRBD2, has no DNA to confirm it. The CDR3 is made up of 17 amino acids. The V gene's germline CDR1 is MNHNS and CDR2 SASEGT.

The chain employs TRBV4-3 and TRBJ2-7; TCRdb's assignment of TRBD1 cannot be checked, as there is no DNA. The CDR3 totals 13 residues. Looked up from germline, CDR1 is LGHNA and CDR2 is YSLEER. The CDR3 protein is CASSLSRGYEQYF.

V usage is TRBV20-1 and J usage is TRBJ2-1. The CDR3 extends over 11 amino acids. CDR1 and CDR2 (germline): DFQATT, SNEGSKA (reference sequence). Here the CDR3 reads CSVSDINEQFF.

This sequence joins TRBV7-7 and TRBJ2-5; checking the TCRdb D call of TRBD1 is not possible without DNA. This CDR3 contains 16 residues. CDR1 and CDR2 from the germline V gene are SSHAT and FNYEAQ (reference sequence). The CDR3 loop is CASSSGQGRYQETQYF.

This chain joins TRBV7-6 and TRBJ2-3. This CDR3 spans 13 amino acids. The germline V gene has CDR1 SGHVS and CDR2 FNYEAQ. The chain's CDR3 is CASSSIYPDTQYF. The whole variable domain, filled in from reference TRBV7-6 and TRBJ2-3, reads GAGVSQSPRYKVTKRGQDVALRCDPISGHVSLYWYRQALGQGPEFLTYFNYEAQQDKSGLPNDRFSAERPEGSISTLTIQRTEQRDSAMYRCASSSIYPDTQYFGPGTRLTVL.

The V gene is TRBV18, the J gene TRBJ1-1. This CDR3 spans 13 amino acids. From germline, CDR1 is KGHSH and CDR2 LQKENI. The CDR3 sequence is CASSPTVNTEAFF.

The chain is built from TRBV4-1 and TRBJ2-3; TCRdb reports TRBD2, a call that lacks DNA to check it against. Germline V gives CDR1 MGHRA, CDR2 YSYEKL. The CDR3 extends over 18 amino acids. The CDR3: CASSQDIAGRSPTDTQYF.

The chain joins TRBV20-1 to TRBJ2-7; checking the TCRdb D call of TRBD2 is not possible without DNA. In germline, CDR1 is DFQATT, CDR2 SNEGSKA (reference sequence). CDR3 length equals 15 residues. This CDR3 reads CSARDLTGGPEEQYF.

The chain recombines TRBV4-2 with TRBJ1-2; the TCRdb call, TRBD1, lacks DNA for checking. There are 14 residues in the CDR3. Looked up from germline, CDR1 is LGHNA and CDR2 is YNFKEQ. The CDR3 sequence is CASSQPDSRVSYTF.

The rearrangement links TRBV7-6 to TRBJ2-5. CDR3 length: 13 residues. The V gene's germline CDR1 is SGHVS and CDR2 FNYEAQ. CDR3 amino acids: CASSQNYQETQYF.

CDR3 amino acids: CASSQELNSYEQYF. This chain uses TRBV14 with TRBJ2-7. The CDR3 spans 14 residues. Germline CDR1 and CDR2: SGHDN and FVKESK.

The CDR3 protein is CASSQERQTDTNTGELFF. This chain links TRBV4-3 with TRBJ2-2; the TCRdb D gene call, TRBD1, has no DNA to confirm it. The CDR3 is 18 amino acids. Germline loops: CDR1 LGHNA, CDR2 YSLEER.

The CDR3 loop is CASSQRMGPEETQYF. V and J are TRBV4-1 and TRBJ2-5; the D call of TRBD1 rests on TCRdb alone, since no DNA is present to check it. Germline CDR1 MGHRA, CDR2 YSYEKL. The CDR3 length is 15 residues.

V usage is TRBV20-1 and J usage is TRBJ1-1; TCRdb reports TRBD1, a call that lacks DNA to check it against. In germline, CDR1 is DFQATT, CDR2 SNEGSKA (reference sequence). The CDR3 sequence is 15 residues long. The CDR3 here is CSARDRGPINTEAFF.

The rearrangement joins TRBV7-6 to TRBJ1-1; TCRdb designates TRBD1, a call that cannot be tested without DNA. The CDR3 consists of 12 residues. Germline lookup yields CDR1 SGHVS and CDR2 FNYEAQ. The CDR3 sequence is CASSTGGTEAFF.

The V and J genes are TRBV10-3 and TRBJ1-6; TCRdb gives TRBD1 as the D gene, but with no DNA this cannot be confirmed. CDR1 and CDR2 from the germline V gene are ENHRY and SYGVKD. CDR3 length equals 13 residues. The CDR3 is CAIRQGADSPLHF.

The chain carries TRBV11-2 and TRBJ2-2; no DNA is available, so the TRBD1 call from TCRdb remains unchecked. Germline values: CDR1 SGHAT, CDR2 FQNNGV. The CDR3 is 14 residues long. CDR3: CASSFRVNTGELFF.

The V call is TRBV27, the J call TRBJ2-2; TCRdb returns TRBD1, unconfirmable since there is no DNA. CDR3 length: 15 residues. Germline CDR1 and CDR2: MNHEY and SMNVEV (reference sequence). The CDR3 loop reads CASSYRGGNTGELFF.

This chain links TRBV7-8 with TRBJ1-4; TCRdb proposes TRBD1, but this gene call is untestable without DNA. The CDR3 length is 15 residues. Germline values: CDR1 SGHVS, CDR2 FQNEAQ. CDR3 in amino acids: CASSSPGQENEKLFF.

This chain joins TRBV6-2 or TRBV6-3 and TRBJ1-3; TCRdb gives TRBD1 as the D gene, but with no DNA this cannot be confirmed. CDR1 is MNHEY, CDR2 SVGEGT, per germline. This CDR3 spans 17 amino acids. This CDR3 is CASRRPGHAISGNTIYF.

This sequence joins TRBV30 and TRBJ2-5; TCRdb outputs TRBD1, but without DNA this stays unchecked. This CDR3 is 14 amino acids long. Germline V lookup: CDR1 GTSNPN, CDR2 SVGIG (reference sequence). The CDR3 region is CAWSAGQGLETQYF.

The chain joins TRBV24-1 to TRBJ2-5; TCRdb outputs TRBD1, but without DNA this stays unchecked. The CDR3 is 17 amino acids. Germline V gene data show CDR1 as KGHDR and CDR2 as SFDVKD. The CDR3 protein is CATSDSQGPILQETQYF.

The chain couples TRBV10-3 to TRBJ1-5; TCRdb's D call, TRBD1, is unchecked because there is no DNA. The germline gives CDR1 ENHRY, CDR2 SYGVKD. The CDR3 sequence is 13 residues long. CDR3 protein: CASTDKGNQPQHF.